This T cell receptor (beta chain) derives from a study of T cells after yellow fever vaccination. TCRdb called the 5' RACE reads again in MiXCR, with one record for every CDR3 protein. There are about 300,000 distinct CDR3 sequences in the sample; about 10% occur only once, and around 3.1% lies in the top ten. This clonotype has just a few counts. V was clipped by 3 bases and J by 1 base, with 16 bases between them. CDR3 length equals 16 residues. Per germline, CDR1 SGHDT and CDR2 YYEEEE. The chain has TRBV5-6 and TRBJ1-1; possibly TRBD1 for D (6 bases). The sequence came from a young man who received the YFV17D yellow fever vaccine. The input for sequencing was CD4+ T cells sorted from PBMCs, taken 5 days after the yellow fever booster vaccination. CDR3 coding DNA: TGTGCCAGCAGCTGGGTGGAGCGGGGGCCGAACACTGAAGCTTTCTTT. This translates into CASSWVERGPNTEAFF.